This TCR beta chain was sequenced during a study of blood T cell repertoires in COVID-19. Background on the study: COVID-19 samples from acute and convalescent phases originated in the United States, Italy and Spain.

Source study methods: Amplification of reference gene primers was used by the study to estimate nucleated cell counts. TCRdb keeps only in-frame clones here, not all; method: immunoSEQ multiplex PCR. V and J calls and clone size follow that table, whereas D and trimming were derived from the DNA. The sample has roughly 70,000 clones; about 80% are singletons. The germline V and J ends were trimmed by 1 base and 0 bases, with 5 bases remaining between them. The CDR3 is made up of 14 amino acids. Germline V gene data show CDR1 as SGHAT and CDR2 as FQNNGV. V and J are TRBV11-2 and TRBJ2-3; D is undetermined. The sequencing sample was made of peripheral blood. The clonotype comes from a human donor in a cohort sampled during active COVID-19. The CDR3 loop reads CASSLGTSTDTQYF. The CDR3 nucleotides are TGTGCCAGCAGCTTAGGAACTAGCACAGATACGCAGTATTTT.